These 5 T cell receptor beta chains came from one sample sequenced in a study of blood T cell repertoires in COVID-19. TCRdb's table, derived via immunoSEQ multiplex PCR, lists solely in-frame clones and lacks some. The sample contains fewer than 250,000 clones, more than 80% of which appear only once. The source material was PBMCs or T cells enriched from blood (not recorded which). The receptors were gathered from a man aged 60 to 75 who had recovered from COVID-19.

The chain links TRBV7-2 to TRBJ2-7, with TRBD2 as a possible D gene (7 bases). CDR3 size: 14 residues. The germline gives CDR1 SGHTA, CDR2 FQGNSA. The V end lost 8 bases, the J end lost 0 bases, and 14 bases lay between the germline ends. The CDR3 nucleotides read TGTGCCAGCCTAGGGGGGGGGAGCTCCTACGAGCAGTACTTC. Amino acids: CASLGGGSSYEQYF.

The V gene is TRBV11-2, the J gene TRBJ2-1, with D possibly TRBD2 on 5 matching bases. The V end lost 5 bases, the J end lost 6 bases, and 17 bases lay between the germline ends. CDR3 length: 15 residues. Germline loops: CDR1 SGHAT, CDR2 FQNNGV. Here the CDR3 reads CASSPTSSVINEQFF. DNA of the CDR3: TGTGCCAGCAGCCCCACTAGTTCTGTGATCAATGAGCAGTTCTTC.

This clone was observed a single time. V and J are TRBV2 and TRBJ1-5; 7 bases fit TRBD1. CDR1 and CDR2 (germline): SNHLY, FYNNEI. CDR3 length: 15 residues. The ends lost 6 bases at V and 6 bases at J; junction bases unmatched: 11. The CDR3 DNA reads TGTGCCAGCAGCGGTGGGACAGAGCAGGGTCAGCCCCAGCATTTT. Translated, it gives CASSGGTEQGQPQHF.

The J gene is TRBJ1-5, the V gene TRBV5-1; D possibly corresponds to TRBD1 (6 bases). The CDR3 runs 12 residues. V gave up 4 bases and J gave up 4 bases, with 6 bases separating them. Germline CDR1 and CDR2: SGHRS and YFSETQ. The CDR3 reads CASSDRNQPQHF. For the CDR3, the DNA is TGCGCCAGCAGCGACAGGAATCAGCCCCAGCATTTT.

This chain uses TRBV6-1 with TRBJ2-5; D is ambiguous. V lost 2 bases, J lost 5 bases, and 6 bases lay in between. The CDR3 sequence is 12 residues long. Germline V CDR1 and CDR2: MNHNS, SASEGT. The CDR3 region has the DNA TGTGCCAGCAGTGAATCTTCGGAGACCCAGTACTTC. Encoded protein: CASSESSETQYF.